A single sample gave rise to the 11 T cell receptor beta chains below, sequenced in a study of cytomegalovirus exposure and HLA in healthy donors. Data came from immunoSEQ multiplex PCR; TCRdb stores just in-frame clones and leaves some out. Found here are about 160,000 clones, around 96% of them singletons; the top ten hold more than 0.7%. The sequenced sample consisted of PBMCs. The receptors come from a woman in her late teens or twenties in good health and CMV-seronegative.

The CDR3 here is CASSYSGQGAYEQYF. The CDR3 DNA reads as TGTGCCAGCAGTTACTCGGGGCAGGGCGCTTACGAGCAGTACTTC. V gene TRBV6-5 combines with J gene TRBJ2-7, with D possibly matching TRBD1 (5 bases). Trimming took 0 bases from V and 4 from J, leaving 13 bases between them. This CDR3 has 15 residues. Germline CDR1 is MNHEY and CDR2 is SVGAGI.

This clone was counted between two and nine times. This chain connects TRBV7-2 to TRBJ1-5; 10 bases agree with TRBD1. Germline-derived CDR1 and CDR2 are SGHTA and FQGNSA. The CDR3 covers 15 residues. The trim removed 4 bases at V and 7 bases at J, leaving 7 bases unmatched. The CDR3 coding sequence is TGTGCCAGCAGCTCCGGGACAGGGGTCAGGCAGCCCCAGCATTTT. Translated: CASSSGTGVRQPQHF.

This clone was seen a single time. The chain has TRBV4-3 and TRBJ2-3, with 7 bases lining up with TRBD2. This CDR3 contains 18 residues. The V segment lost 0 bases and the J segment 2 bases; nucleotides outside the gene matches: 11. CDR1 and CDR2 from the germline V gene are LGHNA and YSLEER. Here the CDR3 reads CASSQEASGVPYTDTQYF. The CDR3 coding sequence is TGCGCCAGCAGCCAAGAGGCCAGCGGGGTCCCCTACACAGATACGCAGTATTTT.

The chain has TRBV9 and TRBJ2-3; D might be TRBD1 (6 bases). CDR1 is SGDLS and CDR2 is YYNGEE in the germline V gene. The V gene lost 4 bases and the J gene lost 2 bases, with 11 bases spanning the gap. The CDR3 totals 14 residues. Written as DNA, the CDR3 is TGTGCCAGCAGCTCTAGGACAGACACAGATACGCAGTATTTT. It codes for CASSSRTDTDTQYF.

The chain is built from TRBV11-2 and TRBJ1-1, with 9 bases that match TRBD1. The CDR3 runs 16 residues. After removal of 5 bases from V and 7 bases from J, the junction contained 14 bases not matched to a gene. CDR1 and CDR2 from the germline V gene are SGHAT and FQNNGV. CDR3 protein: CASSPGQGLAAGEAFF. The DNA for the CDR3 is TGTGCCAGCAGCCCGGGACAGGGATTGGCTGCTGGTGAAGCTTTCTTT.

This clone has a single count. The V call is TRBV2, the J call TRBJ1-3; a possible D gene is TRBD1 (5 bases). Germline CDR1 reads SNHLY; CDR2 reads FYNNEI. The germline V and J ends were trimmed by 3 bases and 0 bases, with 12 bases remaining between them. The CDR3 covers 16 residues. The DNA of the CDR3 is TGTGCCAGCAGTGAGCTGGGGCCCAGCTCTGGAAACACCATATATTTT. It translates to CASSELGPSSGNTIYF.

V is TRBV5-1 and J is TRBJ1-1, with D maybe TRBD1 (6 bases). V was pared by 0 bases and J by 4 bases, with 10 bases between. CDR1 and CDR2 (germline): SGHRS, YFSETQ. The CDR3 is 14 amino acids. The DNA of the CDR3 is TGCGCCAGCAGCTTGGATTCCAGGGGCACTGAAGCTTTCTTT. Translation gives CASSLDSRGTEAFF.

The DNA for the CDR3 is TGTGTCCTAAGAGGGGCGGGGGGCCCGTTAGATACGCAGTATTTT. Translating it yields CVLRGAGGPLDTQYF. The rearrangement uses TRBV2 and TRBJ2-3; 8 bases agree with TRBD2. CDR3 length: 15 amino acids. Germline assignment: CDR1 SNHLY and CDR2 FYNNEI.

This chain joins TRBV7-9 and TRBJ1-1; D not resolved. This CDR3 is 13 amino acids long. V gave up 5 bases and J gave up 0 bases, with 7 bases separating them. Per the germline V gene, CDR1 is SEHNR and CDR2 is FQNEAQ (reference sequence). CDR3 residues: CASSRQVNTEAFF. CDR3 coding DNA: TGTGCCAGCAGCCGTCAGGTGAACACTGAAGCTTTCTTT.

The V and J genes are TRBV5-6 and TRBJ1-5, with D possibly being TRBD1 (5 bases). Trimming pared 4 bases from V and 5 bases from J, leaving 10 bases between. The CDR3 loop spans 13 amino acids. Germline V CDR1 and CDR2: SGHDT, YYEEEE. The CDR3 reads CASSQGNYQPQHF. In nucleotides, the CDR3 is TGTGCCAGCAGCCAGGGAAATTATCAGCCCCAGCATTTT.

This chain connects TRBV4-3 to TRBJ1-2; D ambiguous. The CDR3 sequence is 15 residues long. Germline CDR1 LGHNA, CDR2 YSLEER. V gave up 1 base and J gave up 4 bases, with 13 bases separating them. CDR3 in amino acids: CASSQAAGVGYGYTF. In nucleotides, the CDR3 is TGCGCCAGCAGCCAAGCTGCCGGGGTGGGCTATGGCTACACCTTC.